What follows are 11 T cell receptor beta chains derived from one specimen sequenced in a study of beta chain features in type 1 diabetes. cDNA synthesis used the whole RNA isolate, giving expressed TCRB sequences. TCRdb's copy holds only in-frame clones and misses some; the assay was immunoSEQ multiplex PCR. The sample includes some 900,000 clones, under 20% of them seen just once. Sequenced: naive CD4+ T cells from blood. The receptors were sampled from a woman between 18 and 29 years old in good health.

This clone was observed a few times. This chain uses TRBV29-1 with TRBJ1-5; D might be TRBD1 (5 bases). V lost 8 bases and J lost 0, with 8 bases in between. The CDR3 runs 12 residues. CDR1 and CDR2 (germline): SQVTM, ANQGSEA. The chain's CDR3 is CSTRDSNQPQHF. CDR3 coding DNA: TGCAGCACCAGGGATAGCAATCAGCCCCAGCATTTT.

V gene TRBV28 combines with J gene TRBJ2-7; the D is unclear. The germline V and J ends were trimmed by 7 bases and 2 bases, with 12 bases remaining between them. The CDR3 runs to 13 residues. The germline V gene encodes CDR1 MDHEN and CDR2 SYDVKM. The CDR3 reads CASISTSPYEQYF. As DNA, the CDR3 is TGTGCCAGCATCTCGACCAGTCCCTACGAGCAGTACTTC.

This chain connects TRBV21-1 to TRBJ2-7; the D call in the table, TRBD2, was not verified against the DNA. TRBV21-1 is termed a pseudogene. The CDR3 runs to 18 residues. CDR3 nucleotides: TGTGCCAGCAGCAAAGTTCTCAGGTGGGAGGGCCCGTTGGACGAGCAGTACTTC. It encodes CASSKVLRWEGPLDEQYF.

This clone was observed a few times. The sample has other DNA sequences that encode this CDR3 too. The chain employs TRBV18 and TRBJ1-5; D unresolved. V was shortened by 3 bases and J by 5 bases, with 11 bases between the two germline ends. The V gene's germline CDR1 is KGHSH and CDR2 LQKENI. This CDR3 has 14 amino acids. CDR3 sequence reads: CASSPSGGYQPQHF. The CDR3 region has the DNA TGTGCCAGCTCACCTTCGGGTGGGTATCAGCCCCAGCATTTT.

This clone has a handful of counts. This sequence joins TRBV30 and TRBJ2-1; D may be TRBD1 (6 bases). CDR3 length: 12 residues. Trimming shortened V by 5 bases and J by 10 bases, and 15 bases separated the two germline ends. CDR1 and CDR2 (germline): GTSNPN, SVGIG (reference sequence). CDR3 in amino acids: CAWGTGKGEQFF. The CDR3 DNA reads as TGTGCCTGGGGCACAGGGAAAGGGGAGCAGTTCTTC.

The rearrangement links TRBV7-2 to TRBJ2-5; no clear D gene. This CDR3 has 12 amino acids. The germline gives CDR1 SGHTA, CDR2 FQGNSA. V was trimmed by 1 base and J by 7 bases, leaving 7 bases between them. The CDR3 here is CASSLELGTQYF. The CDR3 DNA reads as TGTGCCAGCAGCTTAGAATTGGGGACCCAGTACTTC.

The rearrangement uses TRBV7-9 and TRBJ2-3; no definite D call. Looked up from germline, CDR1 is SEHNR and CDR2 is FQNEAQ (reference sequence). The germline V and J ends were trimmed by 6 bases and 6 bases, with 13 bases remaining between them. The CDR3 has 13 amino acids. CDR3 nucleotides: TGTGCCAGCAGGTTCCAGATGAGGGATACGCAGTATTTT. Protein sequence: CASRFQMRDTQYF.

V and J are TRBV7-3 and TRBJ2-6; possibly TRBD2 for D (5 bases). Germline-derived CDR1 and CDR2 are SGHTA and FQGTGA. This CDR3 is built from 12 residues. Between the trimmed V and J ends, which lost 4 bases and 17 bases, there was a span of 15 bases. The DNA for the CDR3 is TGTGCCAGCAGCTCCGACCAGAGGGCATTGACTTTC. Translating it yields CASSSDQRALTF.

The rearrangement uses TRBV7-9 and TRBJ1-1, with 8 bases identical to TRBD1. Germline CDR1 and CDR2: SEHNR and FQNEAQ (reference sequence). The ends lost 5 bases at V and 0 bases at J; junction bases unmatched: 8. The CDR3 is 16 amino acids. As DNA, the CDR3 is TGTGCCAGCAGCACCGGACAGGGAGGGTTGAACACTGAAGCTTTCTTT. It translates to CASSTGQGGLNTEAFF.

The V and J genes are TRBV28 and TRBJ1-5, with 11 bases identical to TRBD1. The CDR3 has 15 amino acids. V dropped 5 bases and J dropped 7; count of bases not matched to a gene: 7. CDR1 is MDHEN, CDR2 SYDVKM, per germline. Written as DNA, the CDR3 is TGTGCCAGCAGTCCAACCGGGACAGGGGGACAGCCCCAGCATTTT. Protein: CASSPTGTGGQPQHF.

This clone occurred a few times. CDR3 residues: CASSPTGIRYEQYF. The CDR3 nucleotides read TGTGCCAGCAGTCCCACAGGGATACGCTACGAGCAGTACTTC. The chain employs TRBV6-5 and TRBJ2-7, with D perhaps matching TRBD1 (6 bases). Germline lookup yields CDR1 MNHEY and CDR2 SVGAGI. This CDR3 contains 14 residues. The V and J ends lost 5 bases and 3 bases respectively, with 14 bases between them.